Included here is one T cell receptor (beta chain) sequence, with context. Its cognate antigen has yet to be identified. The record has no base qualities; no much larger clone is one base away. The library was made by the immunoSEQ multiplex PCR assay. For the multiplex PCR, a mixture combining 60 forward primers for TCR Vbeta segments and 13 reverse primers for TCR Jbeta segments was used. Amplification of the CDR3 region of rearranged TCR beta genes was performed with a multiplex PCR assay on genomic DNA. On the Illumina HiSeq System, the amplified TCR beta libraries were sequenced as 87-base-pair reads. The original methods were these. A later analysis counted 75 million to 100 million unique TCR beta chains across the 650 to 800 repertoires, and roughly 9.9 million of these chains were shared by at least two donors. To remove PCR and sequencing errors, raw reads were error-corrected and collapsed into unique sequences using a nearest-neighbor algorithm that merged closely related sequences. To assign V, D and J gene segments, CDR3 sequences were aligned to IMGT reference sequences. For a sequence to be retained, at least a six-nucleotide match to both a V gene segment and a J gene segment was required. Rearrangements were classified as productive when the CDR3 lacked stop codons and remained in frame with V and J, and all other rearrangements were classified as non-productive. CDR3 was defined according to IMGT convention as the region running from the second conserved V-encoded cysteine to the conserved J-encoded phenylalanine. In an earlier analysis of 500 to 650 of the donors, sequences lacking an unambiguous match to a single V gene segment were excluded. In an earlier analysis of several hundred of the donors, a V segment was called functional when productive rearrangements were above 56.7%, and segregating when the standard deviation between donors exceeded 5%. A statistical classification framework was developed to diagnose cytomegalovirus status using the catalog of TCR beta chain sequences. In a later analysis, V and J genes were assigned by comparing TCR nucleotide sequences against IMGT/GENE-DB human TR gene sequences. In a later analysis, CDR3 sequences and most-parsimonious VDJ recombination scenarios were assigned using the TCRdist pipeline. In a later analysis, every TCR beta chain was defined by the combination of its CDR3 amino acid sequence and its V-gene family, and reads without a unique V-gene family were dropped. In a later analysis, around 600 highly shared, low-generation-probability nucleotide sequences were removed to address suspected cross-contamination and a sequencing artifact. A later analysis calculated a clonal expansion index for each public chain from normalized within-repertoire ranks of inferred template counts. In a later analysis, generation probabilities were computed using a VDJ recombination model fitted to out-of-frame rearrangements, and the results were checked against IGoR. A later analysis scored TCR-TCR, TCR-HLA and TCR-CMV co-occurrence with hypergeometric tests, applying a repertoire-size bias correction to TCR pairs. False discovery rates were estimated in a later analysis by permuting HLA or CMV assignments 20 times. In a later analysis, co-occurring TCRs were grouped using DBSCAN, with TCRdist sequence similarity added in when clustering inside HLA-allele-positive subsets. Repertoires with fewer than 30,000 or more than 120,000 public chains, plus five repertoires with anomalous nucleotide sharing, were excluded from co-occurrence clustering. In TCRdb, the immuneACCESS table is reduced to in-frame sequences with V and J assigned. These tables do not hold every clone; where another copy was compared, an unresolved V gene accounts for under half, and the others remain unexplained. That table is the source of V, J and clone size, and D and trimming were worked out from the DNA. The sample has 150,000 to 200,000 clones on record, 80% of them singletons. The top ten constitute about 9.7% of the sample.

From the cysteine through the phenylalanine, the CDR3 covers 18 amino acids. The entry retains the CDR3 DNA only, 54 bases that are in frame from base 1. The sample comes from a study of cytomegalovirus exposure and HLA in healthy donors (dated by TCRdb to about 2017). The study in broad terms: An earlier analysis of some 550 of the donors reported approximately 290 Gb of sequence data and some 120 million unique TCR beta sequences from about 179 million T cells. Roughly 300 gigabases of sequencing data and around 88 million unique TCR sequences made up an early release that covered several hundred HLA-typed donors. Of the approximately 400 genotyped donors, around 81% fell in the genetic ancestry cluster associated with self-reported Caucasian donors. The study was designed to test whether signatures of past pathogen exposure could be identified by cataloging public T cell receptors. The study profiled the T cell repertoires of fewer than 850 subjects by immunosequencing and related them to cytomegalovirus serostatus. Along with the approximately 650-subject first cohort, a separate validation cohort of approximately 110 different subjects was used. High-throughput TCR immunosequencing, statistical association of individual TCRs with disease status, and machine learning were combined to predict cytomegalovirus infection status. A later analysis re-analyzed previously published TCR beta repertoires from several hundred donors and added high-resolution HLA genotyping to study TCR occurrence patterns. Rather than drawing on any new phenotypic data, the later analysis identified candidate immune exposures from TCR beta sequences and the way those sequences occurred across donors. In an earlier analysis of about 590 of the donors, high-throughput TCR beta sequencing was used to judge whether each TCR beta V gene segment behaved as functional or pseudogenic. Donor age, sex, ethnicity and CMV serostatus were collected together with the repertoire data. A later genetic analysis took genome-wide SNP genotypes for about 60% of the roughly 670 donors and used that subset as a discovery cohort. All discovery cohort repertoires had been generated using a single sequencing platform. Class I and class II HLA loci were covered by the typing at four-digit resolution. Typing coverage varied by locus: about 629-640 donors for A, B, C, DRB1 and DQB1; approximately 560 for DQA1; 600 to 610 for DPA1; more than 450 for DPB1. Four or five DR-DQ haplotypes were handled as single units for association and clustering because linkage in the cohort was strong. On average, around 200,000 unique TCR beta nucleotide sequences were sequenced per donor among 398 genotyped donors of the cohort, with roughly 18% of those sequences being non-productive. Overall study outcomes, separate from this receptor: According to a later analysis, TCR association rates differed among HLA loci, with DRB1 alleles showing the most associated TCRs and HLA-C alleles showing the fewest. In an earlier analysis of around 600 of the donors, most TCR beta V segments were observed in productive rearrangements about 87% or about 30% of the time, broadly matching IMGT annotations. The classifier was reported to diagnose cytomegalovirus status with high specificity and sensitivity in both the original cohort and the validation cohort. A later analysis reported that several top co-occurrence clusters appeared linked to parvovirus B19, influenza, CMV and Epstein-Barr virus. The earlier analysis of almost 600 of the donors excluded roughly 17 rarely observed V segments, including chromosome 9 orphons, because counts were too low. In a later analysis, HLA-associated TCR beta chains were found to be more clonally expanded and to have lower generation probabilities than equally common non-associated chains. Three of the identified cytomegalovirus-associated TCR beta chains were confirmed in vitro to be specific for cytomegalovirus antigens. Roughly uniform sequencing depth across donors was assumed in presence/absence analyses, although this assumption may not hold. When HLA alleles, especially DR and DQ, strongly co-occurred, attributing TCR associations to individual alleles was difficult. Across donors, most TCR sequences were observed very rarely, whereas some public TCRs were present in many individuals. The study gave a list of about 160 TCR beta chains associated with cytomegalovirus. Because HLA typing was missing for some donors at each locus, association tests included only the typed subset. Correlated functional status among segregating V segments might reflect linkage disequilibrium, but an unknown experimental factor could not be ruled out. A further reported finding was that TCR beta sequences accurately predicted the HLA-A and HLA-B alleles for most subjects in the first cohort. Immune exposure information for the cohort was limited to CMV serostatus. According to a later genetic analysis, donors in an Asian-associated ancestry cluster had fewer N-insertions in productive TCRs than the approximately 700-donor mean. In a later genetic analysis, a missense DCLRE1C variant was associated with V-gene and J-gene trimming of TCR beta chains, and the association was replicated in an independent cohort. The 87-base-pair reads could not distinguish some IMGT-functional V segments, including TRBV6-2 and TRBV6-3, so those segments were excluded. A cluster of highly shared sequence variants was judged likely to be a technical artifact of the sequencing pipeline. It was suggested by the authors that the approach could potentially be generalized to other disease states and immunological phenotypes. A later analysis associated 15,000 to 20,000 TCR beta sequences with specific HLA alleles at a false discovery rate of 0.05. In a later analysis, most CMV-associated TCR beta chains were found to appear HLA-restricted, with HLA associations seemingly driven largely by CMV exposure. Only TCR beta chains were sequenced in this cohort, and the absence of alpha or paired-chain data limited detectable features.

In total, approximately 690 healthy bone marrow donors made up the cohort. At the time of sampling, every cohort member was nominally healthy, though immune exposures that went unrecorded were likely present. The donor was CMV seropositive and was included in the group of 250 to 350 seropositive cohort members. A peripheral blood sample was collected from each donor, and TCR beta sequencing was performed on peripheral blood mononuclear cells. The Qiagen DNeasy Blood Extraction Kit was used to extract genomic DNA from the blood cell samples. Rearrangement joined TRBV21-1 to TRBJ1-3; TRBD1 reflects the table's D call only, with no check against the DNA. TRBV21-1 counts as a pseudogene. Sequenced: PBMCs. The sequence came from a man younger than 35 in good health and CMV-seropositive. The sequenced DNA is TGTGCCAGCATCCCCGCGGGGGACAGGGGATTCTCTGGAAACACCATATATTTT. It translates as CASIPAGDRGFSGNTIYF.